The text below deals with one T cell receptor beta chain. Which antigen it targets is not known. One base away there is no much larger clone; base qualities are not given. In total, roughly 670 healthy bone marrow donors made up the cohort. Cohort members were all nominally healthy when sampled, although unrecorded immune exposures were likely present. The donor tested CMV seropositive and was one of the 289 seropositive cohort members. Each donor provided a peripheral blood sample, and peripheral blood mononuclear cells were used for TCR beta sequencing. The Qiagen DNeasy Blood Extraction Kit was used to extract genomic DNA from the blood cell samples. The library was prepared using the immunoSEQ multiplex PCR assay. For the multiplex PCR, a mixture combining 60 forward primers for TCR Vbeta segments and 13 reverse primers for TCR Jbeta segments was used. Amplification of the CDR3 region of rearranged TCR beta genes was performed with a multiplex PCR assay on genomic DNA. The amplified TCR beta libraries were sequenced on the Illumina HiSeq System as 87-base-pair reads. From the authors' description of their analysis: A later analysis tallied 75 million to 95 million unique TCR beta chains across the 550 to 850 repertoires, and roughly 11 million of those chains were shared by two or more donors. Raw reads were error-corrected and collapsed into unique sequences with a nearest-neighbor algorithm that merged closely related sequences to remove PCR and sequencing errors. To assign V, D and J gene segments, CDR3 sequences were aligned to IMGT reference sequences. Each retained sequence needed at least a six-nucleotide match to both a V gene segment and a J gene segment. A rearrangement counted as productive if the CDR3 had no stop codons and remained in frame with V and J, and every other rearrangement counted as non-productive. CDR3 was defined by IMGT convention, running from the second conserved V-encoded cysteine to the conserved J-encoded phenylalanine. Sequences without an unambiguous match to a single V gene segment were excluded from the earlier analysis of almost 600 of the donors. In an earlier analysis of 587 of the donors, a V segment was called functional when productive rearrangements were above 56.7%, and segregating when the standard deviation between donors exceeded 5%. A statistical classification framework was built for diagnosing cytomegalovirus status from the catalog of TCR beta chain sequences. V and J gene assignment, in a later analysis, came from comparing TCR nucleotide sequences with IMGT/GENE-DB human TR gene sequences. Using the TCRdist pipeline, a later analysis assigned CDR3 sequences along with most-parsimonious VDJ recombination scenarios. In a later analysis, each TCR beta chain was defined by its CDR3 amino acid sequence together with its V-gene family, and reads lacking a unique V-gene family were excluded. A later analysis removed nearly 600 highly shared, low-generation-probability nucleotide sequences to deal with suspected cross-contamination and a sequencing artifact. A later analysis calculated a clonal expansion index for each public chain from normalized within-repertoire ranks of inferred template counts. In a later analysis, generation probabilities were computed using a VDJ recombination model fitted to out-of-frame rearrangements, and the results were checked against IGoR. Hypergeometric tests were used in a later analysis to score TCR-TCR, TCR-HLA and TCR-CMV co-occurrence, with a repertoire-size bias correction applied to the TCR pairs. A later analysis estimated false discovery rates by permuting HLA or CMV assignments 20 times. In a later analysis, co-occurring TCRs were grouped using DBSCAN, with TCRdist sequence similarity added in when clustering inside HLA-allele-positive subsets. For co-occurrence clustering, repertoires with fewer than 30,000 or more than 120,000 public chains were excluded, along with a handful of repertoires with anomalous nucleotide sharing. The table comes from immuneACCESS by way of TCRdb, which keeps in-frame sequences with V and J called. Part of the clones is missing from these tables; in studies checked, under half for an unresolved V gene and the rest for unknown reasons. V, J and clone size are those of that table, while D and trimming were read from the DNA. In this sample the table shows about 150,000 clones, 60% to 80% of which occur a single time. Clones ranked in the top ten supply less than 5% of the sample.

Unmatched junction bases come to 11, with V trimmed by 3 bases and J by 4 bases. Based on the germline V gene (reference sequence), the CDR1 and CDR2 sequences are LNHDA and SQIVND. The CDR3 holds 16 amino acids from the cysteine to the phenylalanine. Only CDR3 DNA remains: 48 bases, in frame from the first base. This sample was included in a study of cytomegalovirus exposure and HLA in healthy donors (dated by TCRdb to 2015 to 2018). Broadly, across the study: In an earlier analysis of 450 to 750 of the donors, approximately 260 Gb of sequence data and 90 million to 120 million unique TCR beta sequences from roughly 180 million T cells were reported. An earlier analysis of 587 of the donors applied high-throughput TCR beta sequencing to assess whether each TCR beta V gene segment acted as functional or pseudogenic. The later analysis used no new phenotypic data to find candidate immune exposures, relying instead on TCR beta sequences and their occurrence across donors. Alongside the repertoire data, information on donor age, sex, ethnicity and CMV serostatus was compiled. In a later analysis, previously published TCR beta repertoires from 550 to 700 donors were re-analyzed and high-resolution HLA genotyping was added so that TCR occurrence patterns could be studied. Because of strong linkage in the cohort, roughly five DR-DQ haplotypes were treated as single units for association and clustering. Of the roughly 410 genotyped donors, roughly 80% were placed in the genetic ancestry cluster associated with self-reported Caucasian donors. All discovery cohort repertoires had been generated using a single sequencing platform. An early release that covered more than 550 HLA-typed donors contained approximately 320 gigabases of sequencing data and 85 million to 100 million unique TCR sequences. Both class I and class II loci were covered by HLA typing, at four-digit resolution. To predict cytomegalovirus infection status, the study combined high-throughput TCR immunosequencing, statistical association of individual TCRs with disease status, and machine learning. In a later genetic analysis, genome-wide SNP genotypes for about 65% of the 666 donors were used, and that subset was treated as a discovery cohort. Among almost 400 genotyped donors of the cohort, an average of around 240,000 unique TCR beta nucleotide sequences were sequenced per donor, roughly 20% of them non-productive. Typing coverage varied by locus: roughly 629-630 donors for A, B, C, DRB1 and DQB1; approximately 560 for DQA1; over 600 for DPA1; around 490 for DPB1. Besides the first cohort of 666 subjects, a separate validation cohort made up of roughly 120 different subjects was used. The T cell repertoires of several hundred subjects were profiled by immunosequencing and related to cytomegalovirus serostatus. The study aimed to test whether signatures of past pathogen exposure could be identified by cataloging public T cell receptors.

The full study reports these points: Roughly uniform sequencing depth across donors was assumed in presence/absence analyses, although this assumption may not hold. According to a later analysis, most CMV-associated TCR beta chains appeared to be HLA-restricted, and the HLA associations seemed to be driven largely by CMV exposure. A later analysis found that HLA-associated TCR beta chains were more clonally expanded and had lower generation probabilities than equally common non-associated chains. A few of the identified cytomegalovirus-associated TCR beta chains were confirmed in vitro to be specific for cytomegalovirus antigens. Because HLA typing was unavailable for some donors at each locus, only the typed subset was used in association tests. Correlated functional status among segregating V segments might be attributable to linkage disequilibrium, but an unknown experimental factor could not be ruled out. Because counts were too low, around 18 rarely observed V segments, including chromosome 9 orphons, were left out of the earlier analysis of over 550 of the donors. A further reported finding was that TCR beta sequences accurately predicted the HLA-A and HLA-B alleles for most subjects in the first cohort. A cluster of highly shared sequence variants was judged likely to represent a technical artifact of the sequencing pipeline. In a later analysis, several top co-occurrence clusters were reported to appear linked to parvovirus B19, influenza, CMV and Epstein-Barr virus. Some IMGT-functional V segments, including TRBV6-2 and TRBV6-3, could not be distinguished by the 87-base-pair reads and were therefore excluded. According to a later genetic analysis, donors in an Asian-associated ancestry cluster had fewer N-insertions in productive TCRs than the approximately 700-donor mean. According to a later analysis, TCR association rates differed among HLA loci, with DRB1 alleles showing the most associated TCRs and HLA-C alleles showing the fewest. A later analysis associated 15,000 to 20,000 TCR beta sequences with specific HLA alleles at a false discovery rate of 0.05. For the cohort, immune exposure information was limited to CMV serostatus. According to the authors, the approach could potentially be generalized to other disease states and immunological phenotypes. The study listed 150 to 200 TCR beta chains as associated with cytomegalovirus. When HLA alleles, especially DR and DQ, strongly co-occurred, attributing TCR associations to individual alleles was difficult. The cohort was sequenced for TCR beta chains only, and without alpha or paired-chain data the features that could be detected were limited. In both the original and validation cohorts, the classifier was reported to diagnose cytomegalovirus status with high specificity and sensitivity. An association between a missense DCLRE1C variant and V-gene and J-gene trimming of TCR beta chains was found in a later genetic analysis and replicated in an independent cohort. Broadly in line with IMGT annotations, most TCR beta V segments showed up in productive rearrangements about 87% or about 30% of the time in an earlier analysis of several hundred of the donors. Most TCR sequences were observed very rarely across donors, whereas some public TCRs were present in many individuals.

The specimen was PBMCs. The sequence is built from TRBV19 and TRBJ2-5, with 7 middle bases fitting TRBD1. The clonotype comes from a man between 45 and 60 years old in good health and CMV-seropositive. The CDR3 sequence is CASSMRSPGGRETQYF. The nucleotide sequence is TGTGCCAGTAGTATGCGTTCGCCAGGGGGAAGAGAGACCCAGTACTTC.